Below, 13 T cell receptor beta chains from the same sample are listed, as sequenced in a study of T-cell reconstitution after alpha-beta-depleted transplantation in children. Unique molecular identifiers were incorporated when the TCRbeta library was constructed. MiXCR, run by TCRdb on the PCR reads, gives a single entry per CDR3 protein. The sample consists of roughly 500,000 distinct CDR3 sequences, approximately 32% of them appearing once. Specimen: PBMCs from the stem cell graft donor, collected from the stem cell graft. These receptors were obtained from a human donor who donated a stem cell graft to a child with aplastic anemia.

The V gene is TRBV6-5, the J gene TRBJ2-7, with D tentatively TRBD2 (6 bases). The germline gives CDR1 MNHEY, CDR2 SVGAGI. V gave up 0 bases and J gave up 5 bases, with 17 bases separating them. The CDR3 is 16 residues long. CDR3 bases: TGTGCCAGCAGTTACTCGGAGGGGCGGCTAGCCGACGAGCAGTACTTC. It specifies CASSYSEGRLADEQYF.

This clonotype was detected a few times. The chain is built from TRBV20-1 and TRBJ2-3; 9 positions agree with TRBD2. J gave up 2 bases and V 8 bases, and 11 bases lay outside the gene matches. Germline V gives CDR1 DFQATT, CDR2 SNEGSKA (reference sequence). The CDR3 has 15 residues. DNA of the CDR3: TGCAGTCTAGCGGGATTTGGGATGTCCACAGATACGCAGTATTTT. Residues: CSLAGFGMSTDTQYF.

This clonotype occurred a few times. The V and J genes are TRBV11-1 and TRBJ2-2, with no clear D. CDR1 and CDR2 (germline): SGHAT, FQDESV (reference sequence). This CDR3 region has 14 residues. The V end was cut by 1 base, the J end by 6 bases, with 9 bases between. CDR3 protein: CASSLDWQPGELFF. The CDR3 DNA follows: TGTGCCAGCAGCTTAGATTGGCAGCCCGGGGAGCTGTTTTTT. Full variable domain (missing parts from reference TRBV11-1 and TRBJ2-2): EAEVAQSPRYKITEKSQAVAFWCDPISGHATLYWYRQILGQGPELLVQFQDESVVDDSQLPKDRFSAERLKGVDSTLKIQPAELGDSAMYLCASSLDWQPGELFFGEGSRLTVL.

This clonotype was detected only a few times. In nucleotides, the CDR3 is TGTGCCAGCAGTTGGGCTAGCGGATACAATGAGCAGTTCTTC. This sequence encodes CASSWASGYNEQFF. The chain combines TRBV27 with TRBJ2-1; 7 nucleotides align to TRBD2. Germline values: CDR1 MNHEY, CDR2 SMNVEV (reference sequence). Germline trimming cut 4 bases from V and 4 bases from J; bases unmatched to any gene: 4. CDR3 length: 14 residues.

This chain links TRBV28 with TRBJ2-5; TRBD1 matches at 10 bases. The germline gives CDR1 MDHEN, CDR2 SYDVKM. V shed 6 bases and J 0 bases; nucleotides not matched to a gene: 4. The CDR3 covers 15 residues. CDR3 nucleotide sequence: TGTGCCAGCAGGGGACAGGGGTCGTACCAAGAGACCCAGTACTTC. Translated, it gives CASRGQGSYQETQYF.

This clonotype was seen only a few times. V gene TRBV7-2 combines with J gene TRBJ2-3; D is ambiguous. CDR3 length equals 14 residues. V lost 3 bases and J 2 bases, leaving 9 bases between the germline ends. The germline V gene has CDR1 SGHTA and CDR2 FQGNSA. In DNA, the CDR3 is TGTGCCAGCAGCTTTGGCGGCTTCACAGATACGCAGTATTTT. Translating it yields CASSFGGFTDTQYF. Variable domain in full (rest from reference TRBV7-2 and TRBJ2-3): GAGVSQSPSNKVTEKGKDVELRCDPISGHTALYWYRQSLGQGLEFLIYFQGNSAPDKSGLPSDRFSAERTGGSVSTLTIQRTQQEDSAVYLCASSFGGFTDTQYFGPGTRLTVL.

The rearrangement joins TRBV29-1 to TRBJ2-7, with no clear D. The ends were cut back, 2 bases at V and 6 bases at J, with 5 bases in the middle. The CDR3 contains 10 residues. The germline gives CDR1 SQVTM, CDR2 ANQGSEA. CDR3 in amino acids: CSVEWGEQYF. DNA of the CDR3: TGCAGCGTTGAATGGGGCGAGCAGTACTTC.

The chain joins TRBV6-1 to TRBJ2-1, with 7 bases matching TRBD2. This CDR3 contains 15 residues. V trimming: 4 bases; J trimming: 4 bases; junction bases outside the gene matches: 7. The germline gives CDR1 MNHNS, CDR2 SASEGT. The CDR3 DNA is TGTGCCAGCAGTGTGAATGGCGGGAGTTACAATGAGCAGTTCTTC. Amino acids: CASSVNGGSYNEQFF.

The chain combines TRBV12-3 or TRBV12-4 with TRBJ1-3; 9 bases map to TRBD1. V shed 6 bases and J 4 bases; nucleotides not matched to a gene: 7. CDR3 length equals 15 residues. The CDR3 sequence is CASSPGTGYGNTIYF. Here the CDR3 DNA reads TGTGCCAGCAGCCCCGGGACAGGGTACGGAAACACCATATATTTT.

The rearrangement links TRBV7-2 to TRBJ2-7; D not resolved. This CDR3 has 13 amino acids. V was clipped by 1 base and J by 4 bases, with 8 bases between them. In germline, CDR1 is SGHTA, CDR2 FQGNSA. The CDR3, as DNA: TGTGCCAGCAGCTTAGGCCCGGAGTACGAGCAGTACGTC. It specifies CASSLGPEYEQYV.

This chain joins TRBV20-1 and TRBJ2-7; the D gene could be TRBD1 or TRBD2 (6 bases each). The germline V gene has CDR1 DFQATT and CDR2 SNEGSKA (reference sequence). CDR3 size: 12 residues. Trimming cost V 6 bases and J 2 bases, with 11 bases left between them. In DNA form, the CDR3 reads TGCAGTGCCTCGGGGGACACCTACGAGCAGTACTTC. It is translated as CSASGDTYEQYF.

A few counts support this clonotype. The rearrangement uses TRBV2 and TRBJ2-2; the D gene is possibly TRBD1 (7 bases). CDR1 is SNHLY and CDR2 is FYNNEI in the germline V gene. The CDR3 covers 17 residues. V lost 9 bases to trimming and J lost 3 bases, with 23 bases between them. As DNA, the CDR3 is TGTGCCAGTAAAAGAAAACGGCAGGGGGAGGACACCGGGGAGCTGTTTTTT. This gives the protein CASKRKRQGEDTGELFF.

This clonotype was counted between two and nine times. This CDR3 reads CSVGSTAKNIQYF. CDR3 DNA sequence: TGCAGCGTTGGTAGTACTGCGAAAAACATTCAGTACTTC. The V gene is TRBV29-1, the J gene TRBJ2-4; D is uncertain. Trimming shortened V by 4 bases and J by 4 bases, and 11 bases separated the two germline ends. The CDR3 has 13 residues. CDR1 and CDR2 from the germline V gene are SQVTM and ANQGSEA.